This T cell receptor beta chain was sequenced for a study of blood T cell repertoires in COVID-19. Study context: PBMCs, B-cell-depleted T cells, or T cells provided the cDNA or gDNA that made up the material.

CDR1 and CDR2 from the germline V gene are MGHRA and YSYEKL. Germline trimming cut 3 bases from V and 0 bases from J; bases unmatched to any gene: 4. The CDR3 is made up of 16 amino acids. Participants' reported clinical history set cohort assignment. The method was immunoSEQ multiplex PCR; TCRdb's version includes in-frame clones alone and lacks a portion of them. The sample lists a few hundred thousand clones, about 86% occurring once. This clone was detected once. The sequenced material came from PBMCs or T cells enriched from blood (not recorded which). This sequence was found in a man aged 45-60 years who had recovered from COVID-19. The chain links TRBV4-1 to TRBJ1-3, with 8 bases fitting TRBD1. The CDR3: CASSQHDRGSGNTIYF. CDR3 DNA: TGCGCCAGCAGCCAGCACGACAGGGGCTCTGGAAACACCATATATTTT.